The present entry profiles one T cell receptor beta chain with its context. This clonotype has at least ten counts. The target of this receptor is not known. It has no much larger one-base neighbor in the sample; base qualities were not kept. Per the publication, the treatment or condition label means: live attenuated yellow fever vaccine strain. At each blood-draw timepoint, two biological replicates of bulk PBMCs were obtained. PBMCs were isolated from peripheral blood using a standard Ficoll-Paque protocol. TriZol was used to extract RNA from bulk PBMCs, from CD4 and CD8 fractions, and from dextramer-positive and dextramer-negative fractions. The cysteine opens and the phenylalanine closes a CDR3 of 14 amino acids. Only CDR3 DNA remains: 42 bases, in frame from the first base. The germline V gene yields SQVTM for CDR1 and ANQGSEA for CDR2. Trimming at the junction amounts to 3 bases on V and 4 bases on J, and the germline ends lie 12 bases apart.

The sample comes from a study of T cells after yellow fever vaccination (dated by TCRdb to between 2017 and 2020). Describing the broader study: Libraries from fractions with low cell numbers were prepared with the SMART-Seq v4 Ultra Low Input RNA kit. To track T-cell clones before and after primary and booster YFV17D yellow fever vaccination, bulk TCR alpha and beta repertoires were sequenced longitudinally. The cohort comprised two healthy male donors, one aged 18 to 30 and one aged 30 to 40 years. Blood was collected at multiple timepoints before and after primary and secondary immunization, and bulk PBMC replicates and cell subsets were isolated. What the research found in general, with its limitations: A small fraction of clonotypes showed up in both the CD4 and CD8 compartments, probably as a result of convergent recombination. After the booster, most clones that had expanded after primary vaccination were detected again (approximately 96% of CD4 and 88% of CD8), suggesting broad maintenance of memory. Only two donors were included in the study, so the extent to which the findings can be generalized is limited. The secondary T-cell response was weaker than the primary response but faster, peaking on day 5 instead of day 15. FACS-sorted repertoires could contain abundant contaminating clonotypes from the bulk population, so computational filtering was required.

TCR cDNA was synthesized by 5'RACE template switching, which introduced a universal primer site and unique molecular identifiers. Priming of cDNA synthesis was performed from both the TCR alpha and TCR beta constant segments. Two PCR steps were used to amplify libraries, with sample barcodes and sequencing adapters being added in the second step. Sequencing of the libraries was done on either Illumina HiSeq 2500 (2x100 bp) or NovaSeq (2x150 bp). The study's processing was this. Demultiplexing of reads and collapsing into UMI consensus sequences were performed with MIGEC, and V(D)J alignment was carried out with MiXCR. Vaccine-responding clonotypes were identified with edgeR using replicate PBMC samples, with FDR below 0.01 and a log2 fold change above 5 up to day 15 being required. CD4 or CD8 identity was assigned to each bulk clonotype according to whether the clonotype was present at higher abundance in the sequenced CD4 repertoire or the sequenced CD8 repertoire. TCRdb reprocessing: public reads trimmed at Q25 with fastp, clones called with MiXCR, in-frame beta chains kept. For every CDR3 protein sequence, its rows merge into one entry that carries the most common genes and DNA. Here the V and J calls rest on TCRdb's processing, not on the authors' analysis. The table for this sample lists some 300,000 distinct CDR3 sequences; 7% to 9% of them were counted only once. 17% of the sample comes from the top ten.

Rearrangement joined TRBV29-1 to TRBJ2-2, and the D gene may be TRBD1, 5 bases matching. The sequenced sample was PBMCs, obtained roughly 45 days after the first yellow fever vaccination. This sequence originates from a man aged 18 to 29 who received the YFV17D yellow fever vaccine. The CDR3 amino acid sequence is: CSVEGQGSTGELFF. The DNA reads as follows: TGCAGCGTTGAGGGCCAGGGCAGCACCGGGGAGCTGTTTTTT.